This T cell receptor (beta chain) was captured in a study of T cells in Graves' hyperthyroidism and ophthalmopathy. Broader study findings: In blood, most of the thyroid clonotypes expanded above 0.001 were also present. It was a median roughly six months before onset that the model predicted ophthalmopathy.

Ophthalmopathy patients all had a Clinical Activity Score of at least 3, a NOSPECS grade of at least 4 and disease under 3 months old. Exclusions: uncontrolled infection, other autoimmune disease, pregnancy, lactation. This CDR3 is built from 14 residues. Germline CDR1 is GTSNPN and CDR2 is SVGIG (reference sequence). V lost 1 base and J lost 5, with 14 bases in between. Researchers amplified the TCR beta CDR3 regions from RNA transcripts. The TCR CDR3 first-round RT-PCR relied on the HTBI primer set. MiXCR, applied by TCRdb to the multiplex PCR reads, yields one record per CDR3 protein. Of about half a million distinct CDR3 sequences in the sample, approximately 22% were seen once. A remark on this clonotype: Its antigen is as yet unknown.

Sequenced input: blood. The chain links TRBV30 to TRBJ1-2, with D unclear. This receptor was taken from a woman aged 70-85 years with Graves' ophthalmopathy. CDR3 residues: CAWSGARSAYGYTF. The CDR3 bases are TGTGCCTGGAGTGGGGCCCGGAGCGCTTATGGCTACACCTTC.